The 2 T cell receptor beta chains presented below share a single source sample, sequenced in a study of T cell repertoires in cytomegalovirus infection. Via MiXCR, TCRdb re-called the reads, giving one row per CDR3 protein. Counted here are 450,000 to 650,000 distinct CDR3 sequences, less than 30% occurring once; the ten biggest clones make up around 13%. The sequenced sample consisted of PBMCs. The receptors shown here come from a human donor in good health (CMV status not recorded). Some clones in this sample may be carry-over from other donors' samples.

This clonotype was detected a few times. This chain joins TRBV30 and TRBJ2-1; tentatively, D is TRBD1 or TRBD2 (5 bases each). Trimming pared 2 bases from V and 0 bases from J, leaving 8 bases between. Germline V gives CDR1 GTSNPN, CDR2 SVGIG (reference sequence). The CDR3 runs 14 residues. CDR3 residues: CAWSTGTSYNEQFF. CDR3 in DNA: TGTGCCTGGAGTACGGGGACCTCCTACAATGAGCAGTTCTTC.

This chain connects TRBV6-1 to TRBJ1-2; 8 bases line up with TRBD1. This CDR3 has 14 residues. Germline CDR1 reads MNHNS; CDR2 reads SASEGT. V shed 7 bases and J 2 bases; nucleotides not matched to a gene: 6. CDR3 nucleotide sequence: TGTGCCAGCACCAGGGACAGGCAAAACTATGGCTACACCTTC. It specifies CASTRDRQNYGYTF.